The 2 T cell receptor beta chains presented below share a single source sample, sequenced in a study of T cell responses to AZD1222 COVID-19 vaccine. Assay used: immunoSEQ multiplex PCR; TCRdb lists only in-frame clones, some missing. This sample carries about 120,000 clones, approximately 83% of them seen once, and the ten largest clones take roughly 3.8%. Here the sequenced sample was peripheral blood, taken on day 0 of MenACWY control vaccination. These TCRs come from an adult in good health.

This clone occurred a few times. V gene TRBV11-3 combines with J gene TRBJ2-3, with D possibly being TRBD1 or TRBD2 (5 bases each). There are 16 residues in the CDR3. Germline values: CDR1 SGHNT, CDR2 YENEEA. V lost 5 bases and J 4 bases, leaving 19 bases between the germline ends. This CDR3 is CASSTTGPTGADTQYF. The DNA for the CDR3 is TGTGCCAGCAGCACAACGGGACCTACTGGGGCAGATACGCAGTATTTT.

This clone turned up a few times. The genes are TRBV5-4 and TRBJ2-7, with D maybe TRBD1 (6 bases). The CDR3 runs to 20 residues. Trimming cost V 6 bases and J 3 bases, with 34 bases left between them. The germline V gene has CDR1 SGHNT and CDR2 YYREEE (reference sequence). For the CDR3, the DNA is TGTGCCAGCACCTGTCCGTTGAGGGGGTCAGGTGAAGGGGCCGGCTACGAGCAGTACTTC. Amino acids: CASTCPLRGSGEGAGYEQYF.